Shown below are 24 T cell receptor beta chains from a single sample sequenced in a study of blood T cell repertoires in COVID-19. The assay was immunoSEQ multiplex PCR, and TCRdb's table has in-frame clones only and misses some. This repertoire shows around 100,000 clones, roughly 90% found once; its top ten account for under 20%. Sequencing was carried out using peripheral blood. The origin of the receptors is a woman of 80 years or more in a cohort sampled during active COVID-19.

The genes are TRBV11-2 and TRBJ1-2; 8 nucleotides line up with TRBD1. Germline CDR1 reads SGHAT; CDR2 reads FQNNGV. This CDR3 has 15 amino acids. Trimming took 5 bases from V and 3 from J; bases not matched to a gene: 8. The CDR3 is CASSPGTGPYYGYTF. The CDR3 DNA is TGTGCCAGCAGCCCTGGGACAGGTCCTTACTATGGCTACACCTTC.

The chain's CDR3 is CASSLGPLVYEQYF. Written as DNA, the CDR3 is TGTGCCAGCAGCTTAGGGCCTCTAGTCTACGAGCAGTACTTC. This rearrangement joins TRBV13 to TRBJ2-7; D not certain. Germline CDR1 is PRHDT and CDR2 is FYEKMQ (reference sequence). The CDR3 totals 14 residues. V shed 0 bases and J shed 3 bases, with 9 bases lying between them.

This chain joins TRBV11-2 and TRBJ2-7; tentative D call: TRBD2 (5 bases). V lost 2 bases and J 1 base, leaving 12 bases between the germline ends. Per germline, CDR1 SGHAT and CDR2 FQNNGV. The CDR3 extends over 15 amino acids. The CDR3, as DNA: TGTGCCAGCAGCTTACCCGGGGATCGGTCCTACGAGCAGTACTTC. Translating gives CASSLPGDRSYEQYF.

This sequence joins TRBV30 and TRBJ2-1, with D tentatively TRBD1 (6 bases). Trimming left V 0 bases short and J 4 bases short, with 16 bases between. Germline V lookup: CDR1 GTSNPN, CDR2 SVGIG (reference sequence). The CDR3 runs 16 residues. CDR3 protein: CAWSVRGTPPYNEQFF. The CDR3 DNA is TGTGCCTGGAGTGTACGAGGGACACCCCCTTACAATGAGCAGTTCTTC.

V gene TRBV5-1 combines with J gene TRBJ2-3; 7 nucleotides match TRBD1. J lost 2 bases, V lost 4 bases, and 4 bases had no gene match. CDR1 and CDR2 from the germline V gene are SGHRS and YFSETQ. CDR3 length: 14 amino acids. The CDR3 protein is CASSPGQTTDTQYF. CDR3 coding DNA: TGCGCCAGCAGCCCGGGACAGACCACAGATACGCAGTATTTT.

The rearrangement joins TRBV18 to TRBJ2-1; D is undetermined. The germline V gene has CDR1 KGHSH and CDR2 LQKENI. The CDR3 runs to 13 residues. V gave up 2 bases and J gave up 5 bases, with 7 bases separating them. CDR3 DNA: TGTGCCAGCTCACCAATCTCTAACAATGAGCAGTTCTTC. It is translated as CASSPISNNEQFF.

The chain combines TRBV11-3 with TRBJ2-3; 11 nucleotides match TRBD2. Trimming at V came to 5 bases and at J to 3 bases, leaving 7 bases not matched to a gene. Germline V gives CDR1 SGHNT, CDR2 YENEEA. There are 16 residues in the CDR3. CDR3 in amino acids: CASSRGTSGNTDTQYF. The CDR3 region has the DNA TGTGCCAGCAGCCGCGGGACTAGCGGAAATACAGATACGCAGTATTTT.

For this clone: A junction boundary mismatches the germline segment, possibly from a read error. The chain is built from TRBV6-2 or TRBV6-3 and TRBJ2-1, with D perhaps matching TRBD2 (6 bases). The CDR3 sequence is 11 residues long. Germline assignment: CDR1 MNHEY and CDR2 SVGEGT. CDR3 coding DNA: TGTGCCAGCAGTTACGGGGGGAGTACGCTCTTC. Translated: CASSYGGSTLF.

The rearrangement uses TRBV4-2 and TRBJ2-2; unclear D gene. CDR1 and CDR2 (germline): LGHNA, YNFKEQ. The CDR3 runs 13 residues. V was cut by 3 bases and J by 9 bases, with 11 bases left in between. This CDR3 reads CASSHGPARELFF. The CDR3 coding sequence is TGTGCCAGCAGCCACGGTCCCGCCCGGGAGCTGTTTTTT.

The rearrangement uses TRBV28 and TRBJ2-5; D may be TRBD2 (5 bases). CDR3 length: 13 residues. V gave up 5 bases and J gave up 2 bases, with 9 bases separating them. Germline V gene lookup returns CDR1 MDHEN and CDR2 SYDVKM. The CDR3 loop is CASSRGIQETQYF. The CDR3 DNA follows: TGTGCCAGCAGTCGGGGTATACAAGAGACCCAGTACTTC.

This chain joins TRBV16 and TRBJ1-5, with D unresolved. The CDR3 sequence is 15 residues long. V shed 4 bases and J shed 4 bases, with 14 bases lying between them. Per germline, CDR1 KGHSY and CDR2 FQNENV. As DNA, the CDR3 is TGTGCCAGCAGCCCACCCGACACGTATAATCAGCCCCAGCATTTT. This encodes CASSPPDTYNQPQHF.

The gene calls are TRBV4-1 and TRBJ2-1; 9 bases line up with TRBD2. The CDR3 length is 18 residues. The germline V gene has CDR1 MGHRA and CDR2 YSYEKL. Trimming took 0 bases from V and 8 from J; bases not matched to a gene: 14. CDR3 protein: CASSQERARAGGGDEQFF. The CDR3 DNA reads TGCGCCAGCAGCCAAGAGAGGGCTCGAGCGGGAGGTGGAGATGAGCAGTTCTTC.

The J gene is TRBJ1-1, the V gene TRBV5-1; 8 positions agree with TRBD1. CDR1 and CDR2 from the germline V gene are SGHRS and YFSETQ. The CDR3 is 15 residues long. Trimming cost V 6 bases and J 0 bases; bases outside gene matches: 7. CDR3 in amino acids: CASTLETGVNTEAFF. As DNA, the CDR3 is TGCGCCAGCACCCTAGAGACAGGGGTGAACACTGAAGCTTTCTTT.

This rearrangement joins TRBV9 to TRBJ1-1; the match to TRBD1 covers 10 bases. Germline CDR1 and CDR2: SGDLS and YYNGEE. The CDR3 runs 18 residues. J gave up 0 bases and V 1 base, and 9 bases lay outside the gene matches. CDR3 loop: CASSVSGTGAPLNTEAFF. The CDR3 DNA reads TGTGCCAGCAGCGTATCCGGGACAGGGGCCCCTTTGAACACTGAAGCTTTCTTT.

V gene TRBV30 combines with J gene TRBJ1-4; 8 bases agree with TRBD1. Trimming removed 4 bases from V and 4 bases from J; junction bases left unmatched: 2. Germline CDR1 reads GTSNPN; CDR2 reads SVGIG (reference sequence). This CDR3 has 13 amino acids. The CDR3 DNA reads TGTGCCTGGACAGGGGGCGTTAATGAAAAACTGTTTTTT. This translates into CAWTGGVNEKLFF.

J is TRBJ2-2 and V is TRBV4-1, with 10 positions matching TRBD2. This CDR3 is 16 amino acids long. Germline CDR1 MGHRA, CDR2 YSYEKL. The J segment lost 4 bases and the V segment lost 1 base, leaving 3 bases of the junction unmatched. The CDR3 loop is CASSQGLAGVTGELFF. DNA for the CDR3: TGCGCCAGCAGCCAAGGTCTAGCGGGAGTCACCGGGGAGCTGTTTTTT.

This chain connects TRBV27 to TRBJ1-4; D not certain. Trimming left V 4 bases short and J 8 bases short, with 23 bases between. Germline CDR1 reads MNHEY; CDR2 reads SMNVEV (reference sequence). This CDR3 is built from 17 residues. CDR3 in DNA: TGTGCCAGCAGTTCGTCCCTAGAGGGAAGAGGAGGGGAAAAACTGTTTTTT. Its translation is CASSSSLEGRGGEKLFF.

The V call is TRBV29-1, the J call TRBJ2-1, with 9 bases fitting TRBD2. The germline V gene has CDR1 SQVTM and CDR2 ANQGSEA. With V trimmed by 7 bases and J by 5 bases, 6 bases remained unmatched. The CDR3 totals 13 residues. The CDR3 loop is CSETRLADNEQFF. The DNA for the CDR3 is TGCAGCGAAACACGACTAGCGGACAATGAGCAGTTCTTC.

The chain combines TRBV7-8 with TRBJ2-5, with TRBD1 matching over 8 bases. Trimming at V came to 0 bases and at J to 2 bases, leaving 5 bases not matched to a gene. CDR3 length equals 16 residues. Germline CDR1 reads SGHVS; CDR2 reads FQNEAQ. This CDR3 reads CASSLAGRQGQETQYF. CDR3 DNA sequence: TGTGCCAGCAGCTTAGCGGGGAGACAGGGGCAAGAGACCCAGTACTTC.

The V call is TRBV5-1, the J call TRBJ1-1; D is possibly TRBD1 (5 bases). Trimming stripped 5 bases from V and 4 bases from J, with 15 bases between. Germline assignment: CDR1 SGHRS and CDR2 YFSETQ. The CDR3 has 14 residues. In nucleotides, the CDR3 is TGCGCCAGCAGGCTGGAGGGGCAGGGCACTGAAGCTTTCTTT. This encodes CASRLEGQGTEAFF. The full variable domain, completed using reference TRBV5-1 and TRBJ1-1, is KAGVTQTPRYLIKTRGQQVTLSCSPISGHRSVSWYQQTPGQGLQFLFEYFSETQRNKGNFPGRFSGRQFSNSRSEMNVSTLELGDSALYLCASRLEGQGTEAFFGQGTRLTVV.

Concerning this clone: The junction shows a germline mismatch at one end, possibly a read error. This sequence joins TRBV3-1 (or the pseudogene TRBV3-2) and TRBJ2-7; D is uncertain. Germline V gene data show CDR1 as LGHDT and CDR2 as YNNKEL (reference sequence). The CDR3 sequence is 18 residues long. This chain's CDR3 is CASSQGVGWLDGSSEQYF. CDR3 nucleotides: TGTGCCAGCAGCCAAGGGGTCGGATGGCTAGACGGCTCCTCCGAGCAGTACTTC.

The V and J genes are TRBV19 and TRBJ1-2; maybe TRBD1 (6 bases). This CDR3 region has 14 residues. Germline V lookup: CDR1 LNHDA, CDR2 SQIVND (reference sequence). Deletions cut 5 bases from V and 3 bases from J, with 13 bases between. The chain's CDR3 is CASSGLQGYYGYTF. The CDR3 DNA follows: TGTGCCAGTAGTGGGTTACAGGGCTACTATGGCTACACCTTC.

The chain uses TRBV6-5 and TRBJ2-4, with TRBD1 matching 12 bases. V was clipped by 5 bases and J by 10 bases; unmatched bases: 9. Germline lookup yields CDR1 MNHEY and CDR2 SVGAGI. The CDR3 spans 15 residues. CDR3 residues: CASSTGTGGAGIQYF. The CDR3 DNA sequence: TGTGCCAGCAGTACCGGGACAGGGGGCGCAGGGATTCAGTACTTC.

The V and J genes are TRBV4-1 and TRBJ2-2; 9 bases are a match to TRBD2. V gave up 1 base and J gave up 5 bases; unmatched junction bases: 8. Germline loops: CDR1 MGHRA, CDR2 YSYEKL. The CDR3 is 17 residues long. CDR3 amino acids: CASSQVRGGAFTGELFF. The DNA for the CDR3 is TGCGCCAGCAGCCAAGTCCGCGGGGGGGCATTTACCGGGGAGCTGTTTTTT.